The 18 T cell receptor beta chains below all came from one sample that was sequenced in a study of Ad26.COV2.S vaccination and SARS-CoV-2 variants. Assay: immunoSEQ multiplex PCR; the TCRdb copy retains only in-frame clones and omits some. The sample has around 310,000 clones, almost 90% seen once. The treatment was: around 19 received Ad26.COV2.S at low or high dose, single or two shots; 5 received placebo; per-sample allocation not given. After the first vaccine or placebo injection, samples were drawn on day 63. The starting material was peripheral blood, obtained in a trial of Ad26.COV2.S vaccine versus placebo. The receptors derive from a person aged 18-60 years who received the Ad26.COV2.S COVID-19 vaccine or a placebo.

The CDR3, as DNA: TGCGCCAGCACCCTGGGGACAGCAAACACTGAAGCTTTCTTT. Its translation is CASTLGTANTEAFF. The gene calls are TRBV5-1 and TRBJ1-1, with TRBD1 matching over 7 bases. The V and J ends lost 6 bases and 2 bases, in that order; junction bases with no gene match: 7. The germline CDR1 and CDR2 sequences are SGHRS and YFSETQ. CDR3 size: 14 residues.

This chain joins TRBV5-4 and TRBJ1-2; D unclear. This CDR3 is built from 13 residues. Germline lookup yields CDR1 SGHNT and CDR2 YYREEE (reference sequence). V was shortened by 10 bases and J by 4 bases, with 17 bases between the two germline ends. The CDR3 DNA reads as TGTGCCTCCACCCCCCAAAACACCTATGGCTACACCTTC. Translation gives CASTPQNTYGYTF. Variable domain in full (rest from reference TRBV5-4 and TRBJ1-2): ETGVTQSPTHLIKTRGQQVTLRCSSQSGHNTVSWYQQALGQGPQFIFQYYREEENGRGNFPPRFSGLQFPNYSSELNVNALELDDSALYLCASTPQNTYGYTFGSGTRLTVV.

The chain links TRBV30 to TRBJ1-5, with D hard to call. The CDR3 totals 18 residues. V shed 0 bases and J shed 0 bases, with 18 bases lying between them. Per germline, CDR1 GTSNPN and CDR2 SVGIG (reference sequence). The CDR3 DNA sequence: TGTGCCTGGAGTGTAGGGCAGCGTTTAGCTCATAGCAATCAGCCCCAGCATTTT. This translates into CAWSVGQRLAHSNQPQHF.

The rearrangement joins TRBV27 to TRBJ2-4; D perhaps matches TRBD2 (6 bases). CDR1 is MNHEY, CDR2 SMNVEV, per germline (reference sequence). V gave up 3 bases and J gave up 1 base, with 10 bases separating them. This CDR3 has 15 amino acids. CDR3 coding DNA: TGTGCCAGCAGTTTTCTAGCGTCGGCCAAAAACATTCAGTACTTC. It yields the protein CASSFLASAKNIQYF.

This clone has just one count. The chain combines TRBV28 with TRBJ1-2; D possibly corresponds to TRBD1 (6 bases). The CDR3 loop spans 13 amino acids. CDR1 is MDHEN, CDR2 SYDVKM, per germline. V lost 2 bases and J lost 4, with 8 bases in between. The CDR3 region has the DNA TGTGCCAGCAGTTTAGGACAGTTCTATGGCTACACCTTC. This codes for CASSLGQFYGYTF.

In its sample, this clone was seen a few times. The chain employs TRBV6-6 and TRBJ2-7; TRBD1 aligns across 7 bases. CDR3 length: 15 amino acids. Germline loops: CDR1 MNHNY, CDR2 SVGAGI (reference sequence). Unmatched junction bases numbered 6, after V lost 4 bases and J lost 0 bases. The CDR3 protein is CASSFGTAYSYEQYF. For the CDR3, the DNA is TGTGCCAGCAGTTTTGGGACAGCCTACTCCTACGAGCAGTACTTC.

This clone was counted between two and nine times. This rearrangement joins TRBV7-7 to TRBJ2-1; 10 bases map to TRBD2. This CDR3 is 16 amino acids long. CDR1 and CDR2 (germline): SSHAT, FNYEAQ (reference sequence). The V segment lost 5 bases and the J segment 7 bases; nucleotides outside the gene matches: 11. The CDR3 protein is CASSEWTSGTSNEQFF. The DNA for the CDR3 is TGTGCCAGCAGCGAATGGACTAGCGGAACTTCAAATGAGCAGTTCTTC.

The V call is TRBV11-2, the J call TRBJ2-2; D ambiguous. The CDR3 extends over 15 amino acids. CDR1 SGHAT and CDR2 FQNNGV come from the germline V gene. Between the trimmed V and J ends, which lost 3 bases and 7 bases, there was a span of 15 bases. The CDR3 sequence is CASSLTLEVGGELFF. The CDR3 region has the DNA TGTGCCAGCAGCTTGACTCTAGAAGTCGGCGGGGAGCTGTTTTTT.

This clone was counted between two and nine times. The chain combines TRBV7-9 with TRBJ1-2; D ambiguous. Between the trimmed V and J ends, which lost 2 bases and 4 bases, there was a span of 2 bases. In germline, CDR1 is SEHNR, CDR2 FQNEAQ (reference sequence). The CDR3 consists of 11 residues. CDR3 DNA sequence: TGTGCCAGCAGCTTACTCTATGGCTACACCTTC. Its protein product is CASSLLYGYTF.

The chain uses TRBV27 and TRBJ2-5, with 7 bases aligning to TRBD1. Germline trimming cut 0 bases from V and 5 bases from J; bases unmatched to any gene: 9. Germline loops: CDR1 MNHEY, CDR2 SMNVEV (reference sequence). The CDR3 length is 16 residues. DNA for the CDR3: TGTGCCAGCAGTTTATCTCGGTTTCCACAGGGGGAGACCCAGTACTTC. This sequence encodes CASSLSRFPQGETQYF.

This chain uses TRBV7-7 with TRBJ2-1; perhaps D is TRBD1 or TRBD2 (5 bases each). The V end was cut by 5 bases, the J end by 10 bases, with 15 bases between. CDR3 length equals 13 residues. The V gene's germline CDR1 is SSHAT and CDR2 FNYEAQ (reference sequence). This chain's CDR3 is CASSLGPGGEQFF. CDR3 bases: TGTGCCAGCAGCCTGGGGCCCGGAGGAGAGCAGTTCTTC.

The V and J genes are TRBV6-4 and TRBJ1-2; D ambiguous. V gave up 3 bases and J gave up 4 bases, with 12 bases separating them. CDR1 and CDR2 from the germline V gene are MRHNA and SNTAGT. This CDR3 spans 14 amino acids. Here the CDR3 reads CASSENPLFYGYTF. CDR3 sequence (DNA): TGTGCCAGCAGTGAGAACCCGCTTTTCTATGGCTACACCTTC.

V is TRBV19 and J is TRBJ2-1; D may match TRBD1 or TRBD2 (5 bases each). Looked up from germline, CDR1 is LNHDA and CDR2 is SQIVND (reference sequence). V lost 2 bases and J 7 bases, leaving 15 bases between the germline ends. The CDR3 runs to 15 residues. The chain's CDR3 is CASSIIPPGTNEQFF. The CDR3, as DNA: TGTGCCAGTAGTATAATACCACCCGGGACGAATGAGCAGTTCTTC.

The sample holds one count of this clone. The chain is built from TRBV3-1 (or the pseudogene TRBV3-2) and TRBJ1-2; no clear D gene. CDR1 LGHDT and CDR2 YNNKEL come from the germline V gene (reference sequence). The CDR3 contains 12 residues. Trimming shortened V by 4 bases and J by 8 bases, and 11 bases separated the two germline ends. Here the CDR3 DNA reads TGTGCCAGCAGCCGCGGCCCCAGCGGCTACACCTTC. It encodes CASSRGPSGYTF.

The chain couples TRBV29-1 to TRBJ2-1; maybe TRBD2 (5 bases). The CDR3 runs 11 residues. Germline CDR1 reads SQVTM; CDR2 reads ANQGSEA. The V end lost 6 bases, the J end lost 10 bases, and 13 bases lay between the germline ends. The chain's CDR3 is CSVYGLTEQFF. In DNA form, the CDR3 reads TGCAGCGTGTATGGACTTACAGAGCAGTTCTTC.

The DNA for the CDR3 is TGTGCCAGCAGCAAAGACTCCAGATCGCGGACTAGCGGCACCGGGGAGCTGTTTTTT. Its translation is CASSKDSRSRTSGTGELFF. This chain connects TRBV21-1 to TRBJ2-2; no check of the table's D call, TRBD2, against the DNA was made. TRBV21-1 is listed as a pseudogene. CDR3 length: 19 residues.

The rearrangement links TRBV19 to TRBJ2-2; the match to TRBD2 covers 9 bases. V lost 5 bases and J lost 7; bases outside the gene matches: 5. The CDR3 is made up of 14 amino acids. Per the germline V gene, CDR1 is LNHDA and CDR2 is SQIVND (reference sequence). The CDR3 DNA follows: TGTGCCAGTAGTTTTAGACTAGCGGACGGGGAGCTGTTTTTT. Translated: CASSFRLADGELFF.

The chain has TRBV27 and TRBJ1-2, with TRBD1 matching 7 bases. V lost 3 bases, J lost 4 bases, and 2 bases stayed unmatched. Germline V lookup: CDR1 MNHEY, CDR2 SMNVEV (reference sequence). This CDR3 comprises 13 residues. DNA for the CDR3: TGTGCCAGCAGTTTGACAGGGTCCTATGGCTACACCTTC. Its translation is CASSLTGSYGYTF.